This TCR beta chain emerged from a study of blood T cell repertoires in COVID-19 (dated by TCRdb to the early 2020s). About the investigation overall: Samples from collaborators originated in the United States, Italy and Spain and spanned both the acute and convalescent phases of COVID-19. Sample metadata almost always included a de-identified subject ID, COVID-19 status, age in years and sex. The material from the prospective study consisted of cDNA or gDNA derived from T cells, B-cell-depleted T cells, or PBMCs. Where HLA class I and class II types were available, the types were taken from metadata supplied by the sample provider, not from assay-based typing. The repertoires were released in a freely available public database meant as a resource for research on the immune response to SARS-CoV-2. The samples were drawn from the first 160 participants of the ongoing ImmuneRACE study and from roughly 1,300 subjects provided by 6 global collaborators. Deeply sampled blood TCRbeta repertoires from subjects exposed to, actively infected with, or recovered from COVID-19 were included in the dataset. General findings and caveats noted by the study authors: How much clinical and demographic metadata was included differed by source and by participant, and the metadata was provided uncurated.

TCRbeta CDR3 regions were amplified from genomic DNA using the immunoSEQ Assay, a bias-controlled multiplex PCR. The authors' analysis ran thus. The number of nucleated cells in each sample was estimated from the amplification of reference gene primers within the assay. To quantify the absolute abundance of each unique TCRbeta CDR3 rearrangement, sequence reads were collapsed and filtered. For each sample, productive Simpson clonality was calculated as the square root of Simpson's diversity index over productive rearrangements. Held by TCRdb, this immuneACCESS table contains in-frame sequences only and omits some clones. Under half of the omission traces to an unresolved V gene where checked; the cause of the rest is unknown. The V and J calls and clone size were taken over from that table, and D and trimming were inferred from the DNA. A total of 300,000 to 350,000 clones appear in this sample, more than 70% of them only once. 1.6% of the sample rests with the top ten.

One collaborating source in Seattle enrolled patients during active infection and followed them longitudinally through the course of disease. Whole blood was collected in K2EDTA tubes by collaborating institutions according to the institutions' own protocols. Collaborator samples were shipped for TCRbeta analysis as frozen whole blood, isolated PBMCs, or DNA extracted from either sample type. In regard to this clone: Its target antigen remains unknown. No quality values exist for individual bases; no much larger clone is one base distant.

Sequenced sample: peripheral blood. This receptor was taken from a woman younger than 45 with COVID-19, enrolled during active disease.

The CDR3 loop reads CASSPGTAYGYTF. Here is the DNA: TGCGCCAGCAGCCCCGGGACAGCCTATGGCTACACCTTC. The rearranged chain carries TRBV5-1 and TRBJ1-2, and 7 junctional nucleotides match TRBD1. Here V drops 4 bases and J drops 4 bases, and the junction holds 4 bases not matched to any gene. CDR1 SGHRS and CDR2 YFSETQ were looked up in the germline V gene. Including cysteine and phenylalanine, the CDR3 has 13 amino acids. Only the CDR3 region is kept as DNA, spanning 39 bases read in frame from base 1.